These 10 T cell receptor beta chains were all obtained from the same sample, sequenced in a study of cytomegalovirus exposure and HLA in healthy donors. 60 Vbeta and 13 Jbeta primers were used in PCR. Only in-frame clones appear in the TCRdb table, and some are missing; sequencing was by immunoSEQ multiplex PCR. The ten most abundant clones cover 2% to 2.5% of a sample with 100,000 to 150,000 clones. The sample taken for sequencing was PBMCs. Receptors were obtained from a man aged 35-49 years in good health and CMV-seronegative.

For this clone: The same CDR3 is also encoded by other DNA sequences in this sample. This rearrangement joins TRBV10-1 to TRBJ1-2; D might be TRBD1 (6 bases). The CDR3 runs 15 residues. V was cut by 4 bases and J by 4 bases, with 16 bases left in between. Germline V gene sequence: CDR1 WNHNN, CDR2 SYGVQD (reference sequence). The CDR3 DNA follows: TGCGCCAGCAGTGGGTCTCAACAGGGCGGCTATGGCTACACCTTC. It is translated as CASSGSQQGGYGYTF.

The J gene is TRBJ1-4, the V gene TRBV6-5; TRBD1 is a possible D gene (5 bases). The CDR3 spans 13 residues. V was cut by 5 bases and J by 7 bases, with 11 bases left in between. In germline, CDR1 is MNHEY, CDR2 SVGAGI. The CDR3 region has the DNA TGTGCCAGCAGTCTCGACAGTCTTGAAAAACTGTTTTTT. This sequence encodes CASSLDSLEKLFF.

CDR3 DNA sequence: TGTGCCAGCAGCTTCCGGACATCCATCACCTTC. This sequence encodes CASSFRTSITF. The chain combines TRBV11-2 with TRBJ1-2; the D gene is possibly TRBD1 (5 bases). CDR1 is SGHAT and CDR2 is FQNNGV in the germline V gene. Trimming left V 3 bases short and J 13 bases short, with 12 bases between. This CDR3 contains 11 residues. Full variable domain (missing parts from reference TRBV11-2 and TRBJ1-2): EAGVAQSPRYKIIEKRQSVAFWCNPISGHATLYWYQQILGQGPKLLIQFQNNGVVDDSQLPKDRFSAERLKGVDSTLKIQPAKLEDSAVYLCASSFRTSITFGSGTRLTVV.

The rearrangement links TRBV4-1 to TRBJ2-2; D ambiguous. The CDR3 sequence is 13 residues long. V was cut by 3 bases and J by 7 bases, with 9 bases left in between. CDR1 is MGHRA, CDR2 YSYEKL, per germline. CDR3 bases: TGCGCCAGCAGCCAGCTCAGGATCGGGGAGCTGTTTTTT. It encodes CASSQLRIGELFF.

The chain links TRBV30 to TRBJ1-2; TRBD1 might be the D (6 bases). With 1 base removed from V and 4 bases from J, the gap between germline ends came to 10 bases. The CDR3 sequence is 13 residues long. CDR1 GTSNPN and CDR2 SVGIG come from the germline V gene (reference sequence). Here the CDR3 reads CAWSEGRGYGYTF. Here the CDR3 DNA reads TGTGCCTGGAGTGAGGGCAGGGGCTATGGCTACACCTTC.

The chain employs TRBV11-2 and TRBJ1-3; TRBD1 matches 9 bases. Losses at the gene ends were 4 bases for V and 2 bases for J; bases not matched to a gene: 3. CDR3 length: 15 residues. CDR1 and CDR2 (germline): SGHAT, FQNNGV. CDR3: CASSSGQGTGNTIYF. Written as DNA, the CDR3 is TGTGCCAGCAGCTCTGGACAGGGGACTGGAAACACCATATATTTT. The full variable domain, in which reference TRBV11-2 and TRBJ1-3 provide the parts outside the CDR3, is EAGVAQSPRYKIIEKRQSVAFWCNPISGHATLYWYQQILGQGPKLLIQFQNNGVVDDSQLPKDRFSAERLKGVDSTLKIQPAKLEDSAVYLCASSSGQGTGNTIYFGEGSWLTVV.

The rearrangement joins TRBV10-3 to TRBJ2-2, with TRBD2 matching 13 bases. This CDR3 is 16 amino acids long. V shed 10 bases, J shed 6 bases, and the junction held 11 bases outside the gene matches. Germline CDR1 reads ENHRY; CDR2 reads SYGVKD. The DNA of the CDR3 is TGTGCCACCCGGACTAGCGGGAGCGGTGTGGCCGGGGAGCTGTTTTTT. It codes for CATRTSGSGVAGELFF.

The gene calls are TRBV9 and TRBJ1-2; TRBD1 matches 7 bases. Germline V gene data show CDR1 as SGDLS and CDR2 as YYNGEE. With V trimmed by 4 bases and J by 2 bases, 8 bases remained unmatched. This CDR3 has 15 residues. The CDR3 protein is CASSPQGPRNYGYTF. The CDR3 nucleotides read TGTGCCAGCAGCCCACAGGGGCCGCGGAACTATGGCTACACCTTC.

The chain uses TRBV2 and TRBJ2-2, with D maybe TRBD1 (6 bases). CDR1 and CDR2 (germline): SNHLY, FYNNEI. Trimming removed 8 bases at V and 2 bases at J, with 9 bases between. The CDR3 length is 13 residues. The CDR3 is CASRTENTGELFF. The DNA for the CDR3 is TGTGCCAGCCGGACAGAAAACACCGGGGAGCTGTTTTTT.

The chain joins TRBV5-8 to TRBJ2-1; 14 nucleotides line up with TRBD2. The V and J ends lost 3 bases and 7 bases, in that order; junction bases with no gene match: 3. CDR3 size: 15 residues. The germline V gene has CDR1 SGHTS and CDR2 YDEGEE. The CDR3 DNA sequence: TGTGCCAGCAGCTGGGGGACTAGCGGGAGAAATGAGCAGTTCTTC. It yields the protein CASSWGTSGRNEQFF. Drawing the rest from reference TRBV5-8 and TRBJ2-1, the complete variable domain is EAGVTQSPTHLIKTRGQQATLRCSPISGHTSVYWYQQALGLGLQFLLWYDEGEERNRGNFPPRFSGRQFPNYSSELNVNALELEDSALYLCASSWGTSGRNEQFFGPGTRLTVL.